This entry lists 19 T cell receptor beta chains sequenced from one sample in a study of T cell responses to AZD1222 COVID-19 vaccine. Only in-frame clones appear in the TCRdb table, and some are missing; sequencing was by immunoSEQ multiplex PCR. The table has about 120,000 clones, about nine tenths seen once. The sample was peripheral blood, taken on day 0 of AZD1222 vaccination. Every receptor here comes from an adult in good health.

CDR3 sequence: CASSSGDYEQFF. The CDR3 DNA sequence: TGTGCCAGTAGTAGCGGGGATTATGAGCAGTTCTTC. The chain employs TRBV19 and TRBJ2-1, with D perhaps matching TRBD2 (6 bases). Germline V lookup: CDR1 LNHDA, CDR2 SQIVND (reference sequence). V was shortened by 4 bases and J by 8 bases, with 9 bases between the two germline ends. CDR3 size: 12 residues.

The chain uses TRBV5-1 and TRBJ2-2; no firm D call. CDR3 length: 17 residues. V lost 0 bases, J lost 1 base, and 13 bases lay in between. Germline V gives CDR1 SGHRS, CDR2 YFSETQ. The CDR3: CASSLGHWEKNTGELFF. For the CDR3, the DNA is TGCGCCAGCAGCTTGGGCCATTGGGAAAAGAACACCGGGGAGCTGTTTTTT.

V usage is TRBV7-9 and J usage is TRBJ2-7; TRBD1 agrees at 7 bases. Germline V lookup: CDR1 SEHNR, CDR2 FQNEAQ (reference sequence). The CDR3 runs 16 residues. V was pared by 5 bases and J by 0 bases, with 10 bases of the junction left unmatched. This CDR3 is CASSATGQTLSYEQYF. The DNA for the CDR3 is TGTGCCAGCAGCGCAACGGGACAGACCCTCTCCTACGAGCAGTACTTC.

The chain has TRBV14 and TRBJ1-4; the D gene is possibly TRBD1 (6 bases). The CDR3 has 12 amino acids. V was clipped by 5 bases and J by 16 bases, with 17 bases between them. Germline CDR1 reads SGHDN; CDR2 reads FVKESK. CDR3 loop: CASSIRDTGPFF. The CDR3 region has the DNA TGTGCCAGCAGCATCCGGGACACCGGGCCGTTTTTT.

The DNA of the CDR3 is TGTGCCAGCAGTGAAGCGGGGATAGGAGGAAACACCATATATTTT. Protein: CASSEAGIGGNTIYF. The chain combines TRBV6-1 with TRBJ1-3; D is ambiguous. CDR3 length equals 15 residues. CDR1 MNHNS and CDR2 SASEGT come from the germline V gene. V was trimmed by 0 bases and J by 4 bases, leaving 10 bases between them.

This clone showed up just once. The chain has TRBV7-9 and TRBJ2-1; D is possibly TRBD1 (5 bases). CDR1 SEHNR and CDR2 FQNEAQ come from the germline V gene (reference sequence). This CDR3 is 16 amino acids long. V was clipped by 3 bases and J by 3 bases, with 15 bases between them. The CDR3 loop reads CASSLYLRQYYNEQFF. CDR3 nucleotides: TGTGCCAGCAGCTTGTACCTCCGACAGTACTACAATGAGCAGTTCTTC.

The CDR3 nucleotides read TGCGCCAGCAGTCCTACAGGGGCTGGCACTGAAGCTTTCTTT. Translating it yields CASSPTGAGTEAFF. The chain has TRBV5-1 and TRBJ1-1, with 7 nucleotides matching TRBD1. Trimming took 5 bases from V and 4 from J; bases not matched to a gene: 8. Germline V gives CDR1 SGHRS, CDR2 YFSETQ. The CDR3 runs 14 residues.

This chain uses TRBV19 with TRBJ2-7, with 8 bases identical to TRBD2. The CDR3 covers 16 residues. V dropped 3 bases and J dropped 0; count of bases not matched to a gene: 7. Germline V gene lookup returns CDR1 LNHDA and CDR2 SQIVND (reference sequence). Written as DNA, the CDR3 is TGTGCCAGTAGTATTGCCAGCGGGGGTTACTCCTACGAGCAGTACTTC. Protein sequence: CASSIASGGYSYEQYF.

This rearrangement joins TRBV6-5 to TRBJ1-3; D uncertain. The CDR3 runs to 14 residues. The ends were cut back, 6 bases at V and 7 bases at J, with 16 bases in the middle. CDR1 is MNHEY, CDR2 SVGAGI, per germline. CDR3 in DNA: TGTGCCAGCAGGGCAGGAGGCGAACGTAACACCATATATTTT. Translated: CASRAGGERNTIYF.

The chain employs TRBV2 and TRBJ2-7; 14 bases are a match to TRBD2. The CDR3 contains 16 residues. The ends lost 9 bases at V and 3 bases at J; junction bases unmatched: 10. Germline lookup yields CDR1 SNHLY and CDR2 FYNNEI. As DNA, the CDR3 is TGTGCCAGGGGACTAGCGGGGGACTCCACCCTCTACGAGCAGTACTTC. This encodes CARGLAGDSTLYEQYF.

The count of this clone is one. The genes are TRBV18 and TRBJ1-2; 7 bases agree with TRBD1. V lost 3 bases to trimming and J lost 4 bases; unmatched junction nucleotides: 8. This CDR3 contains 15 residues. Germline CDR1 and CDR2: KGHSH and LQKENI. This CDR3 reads CASSPSRDSSYGYTF. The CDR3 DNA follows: TGTGCCAGCTCACCCTCCCGGGACAGTAGCTATGGCTACACCTTC.

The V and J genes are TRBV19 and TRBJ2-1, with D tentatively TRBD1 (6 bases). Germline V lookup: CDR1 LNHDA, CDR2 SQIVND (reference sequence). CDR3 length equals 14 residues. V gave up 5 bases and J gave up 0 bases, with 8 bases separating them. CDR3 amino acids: CASSGQSSYNEQFF. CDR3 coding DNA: TGTGCCAGTAGTGGACAGTCCTCCTACAATGAGCAGTTCTTC.

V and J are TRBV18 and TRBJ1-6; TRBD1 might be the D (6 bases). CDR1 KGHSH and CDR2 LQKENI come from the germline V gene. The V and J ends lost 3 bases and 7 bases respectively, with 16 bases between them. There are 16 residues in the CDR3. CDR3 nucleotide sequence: TGTGCCAGCTCACCGACCCAGGGGATCGAGAATTCACCCCTCCACTTT. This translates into CASSPTQGIENSPLHF. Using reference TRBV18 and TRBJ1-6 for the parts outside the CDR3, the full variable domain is NAGVMQNPRHLVRRRGQEARLRCSPMKGHSHVYWYRQLPEEGLKFMVYLQKENIIDESGMPKERFSAEFPKEGPSILRIQQVVRGDSAAYFCASSPTQGIENSPLHFGNGTRLTVT.

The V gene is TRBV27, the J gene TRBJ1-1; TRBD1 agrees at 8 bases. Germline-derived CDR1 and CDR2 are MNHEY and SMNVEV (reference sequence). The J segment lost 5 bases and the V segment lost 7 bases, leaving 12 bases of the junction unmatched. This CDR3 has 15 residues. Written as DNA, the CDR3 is TGTGCCAGCAAAGTAACAGGGGGTATAGAGACTGAAGCTTTCTTT. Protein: CASKVTGGIETEAFF.

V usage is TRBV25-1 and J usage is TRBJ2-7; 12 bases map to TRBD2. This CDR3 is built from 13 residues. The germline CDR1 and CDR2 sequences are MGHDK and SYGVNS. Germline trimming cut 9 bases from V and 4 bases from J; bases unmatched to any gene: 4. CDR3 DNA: TGTGCCAGTAGGACTAGCGGGGTATACGAGCAGTACTTC. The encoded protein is CASRTSGVYEQYF.

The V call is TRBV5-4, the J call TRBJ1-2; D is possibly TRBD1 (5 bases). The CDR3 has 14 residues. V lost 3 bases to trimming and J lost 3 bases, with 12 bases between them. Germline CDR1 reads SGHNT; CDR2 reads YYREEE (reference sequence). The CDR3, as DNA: TGTGCCAGCAGCTCGCCCCAGGGAGACTATGGCTACACCTTC. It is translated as CASSSPQGDYGYTF. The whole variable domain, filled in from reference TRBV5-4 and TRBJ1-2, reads ETGVTQSPTHLIKTRGQQVTLRCSSQSGHNTVSWYQQALGQGPQFIFQYYREEENGRGNFPPRFSGLQFPNYSSELNVNALELDDSALYLCASSSPQGDYGYTFGSGTRLTVV.

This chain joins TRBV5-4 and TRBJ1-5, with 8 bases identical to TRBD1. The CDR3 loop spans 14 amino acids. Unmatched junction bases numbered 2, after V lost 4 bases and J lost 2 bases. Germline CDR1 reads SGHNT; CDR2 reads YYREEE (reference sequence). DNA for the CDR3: TGTGCCAGCAGCCAGGACAGGGGCAATCAGCCCCAGCATTTT. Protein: CASSQDRGNQPQHF.

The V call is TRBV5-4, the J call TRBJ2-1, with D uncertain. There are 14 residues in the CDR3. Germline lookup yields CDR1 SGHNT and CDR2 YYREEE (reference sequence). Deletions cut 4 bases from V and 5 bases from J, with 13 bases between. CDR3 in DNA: TGTGCCAGCAGCCCCCCAGACAACGACAATGAGCAGTTCTTC. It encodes CASSPPDNDNEQFF.

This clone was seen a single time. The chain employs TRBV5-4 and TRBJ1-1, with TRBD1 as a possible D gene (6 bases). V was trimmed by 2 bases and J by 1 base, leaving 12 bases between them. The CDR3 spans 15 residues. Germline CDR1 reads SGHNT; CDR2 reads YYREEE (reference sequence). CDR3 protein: CASSLTGAKNTEAFF. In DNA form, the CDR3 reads TGTGCCAGCAGCTTAACGGGGGCCAAGAACACTGAAGCTTTCTTT.